This TCR beta chain came from a study of PD-L1 blockade in urothelial cancer. The CDR3 has 10 residues. The V gene's germline CDR1 is MDHEN and CDR2 SYDVKM. V lost 6 bases to trimming and J lost 13 bases; unmatched junction nucleotides: 3. Some clones are missing from TCRdb's copy, which holds only in-frame ones; the method was immunoSEQ multiplex PCR. The table includes fewer than 90,000 clones, 80% to 95% detected once. Time point reported: peripheral blood 6 weeks after treatment start. Remarks on this clone: Its specificity is unknown.

General study results and limits: In blood at 3 weeks, tumor-associated clones expanded more among patients with durable benefit.

The starting material was PBMCs, obtained around atezolizumab (anti-PD-L1) treatment. This chain connects TRBV28 to TRBJ1-5, with 7 bases fitting TRBD1. The clonotype comes from a woman older than 75 with urothelial cancer. CDR3 bases: TGTGCCAGCAGGCAGGACAGGCAGCATTTT. Amino acid sequence: CASRQDRQHF.